Listed here is a single T cell receptor (beta chain). V lost 3 bases, J lost 11 bases, and 14 bases lay in between. In germline, CDR1 is SGHDT, CDR2 YYEEEE. The CDR3 has 13 residues. The data derive from a study of CD8 T cells in Susac syndrome. Random hexamers were used to reverse transcribe roughly 0.5 to 1 ug of RNA. Amplification of TCR beta CDR3 across 54 Vbeta and 13 Jbeta was performed with immunoSEQ multiplex PCR. From the immunoSEQ multiplex PCR reads, TCRdb called clonotypes with MiXCR, one entry per CDR3 protein. The sample comprises some 76,000 distinct CDR3 sequences, more than 85% of which are singletons, and approximately 0.46% rests with the top ten. The multiple sclerosis control group consisted of treatment-naive patients whose relapsing-remitting disease, which was either stable or active, fulfilled revised McDonald criteria. Negative isolation was applied to CD8+ and CD4+ T cells, and FACS enrichment was applied to TEMRA cells.

The sequence was obtained from a human donor with multiple sclerosis. Sequenced input: CD8+ T cells from PBMCs. This sequence joins TRBV5-6 and TRBJ2-2; possible D gene TRBD2, 7 bases. CDR3 DNA sequence: TGTGCCAGCAGCTGGGGGCGGGGGTTTGAGCTGTTTTTT. Translating it yields CASSWGRGFELFF. Combining the CDR3 with reference TRBV5-6 and TRBJ2-2 gives the whole variable domain DAGVTQSPTHLIKTRGQQVTLRCSPKSGHDTVSWYQQALGQGPQFIFQYYEEEERQRGNFPDRFSGHQFPNYSSELNVNALLLGDSALYLCASSWGRGFELFFGEGSRLTVL.